This T cell receptor beta chain was found in a study of control samples from healthy donors and cancer patients (dated by TCRdb to about 2020). A distance of 13 bases separates the germline ends of V and J, which lose 6 bases and 8 bases respectively. Including cysteine and phenylalanine, the CDR3 has 12 amino acids. Solely the CDR3 DNA is kept, with 36 bases framed from the first base. Per the germline V gene, MNHEY is the CDR1 and SVGAGI is the CDR2. This clone was seen once. Its antigen has not been determined. No quality values exist for individual bases; no much larger clone is one base distant. To prepare the library, the immunoSEQ multiplex PCR assay was applied. Held by TCRdb, this immuneACCESS table contains in-frame sequences only and omits some clones. Under half of the omission traces to an unresolved V gene where checked; the cause of the rest is unknown. The sample has roughly 150,000 clones on record, 90% to 95% of them singletons. Of the sample, 0.68% falls within the top ten clones.

The chain uses TRBV6-5 and TRBJ1-2; the D gene remains uncertain. This clonotype was sampled from a woman aged 30 to 39 in good health. Sequenced material: blood. The DNA is as follows: TGTGCCAGCAGCCTACCCATCTCCGGCTACACCTTC. Its protein product is CASSLPISGYTF.